Following are 23 T cell receptor beta chains from one sample sequenced in a study of OX40 agonist ivuxolimab in advanced cancers. Assay: immunoSEQ multiplex PCR; the TCRdb copy retains only in-frame clones and omits some. The sample lists 73,000 or so clones, 75% to 85% occurring once. This specimen was CD4+ or CD8+ T cells sorted from blood, taken in a trial of the OX40 agonist ivuxolimab. The receptors here all came from an adult with an advanced solid tumor such as melanoma, head and neck, liver or kidney cancer.

V usage is TRBV6-1 and J usage is TRBJ1-1, with 8 bases matching TRBD1. The CDR3 has 16 amino acids. Trimming at V came to 2 bases and at J to 0 bases, leaving 5 bases not matched to a gene. CDR1 MNHNS and CDR2 SASEGT come from the germline V gene. In DNA form, the CDR3 reads TGTGCCAGCAGTGAACCCGGGACAGGTATGAACACTGAAGCTTTCTTT. Protein: CASSEPGTGMNTEAFF.

The rearrangement uses TRBV11-3 and TRBJ2-1; D perhaps matches TRBD2 (5 bases). Trimming shortened V by 4 bases and J by 4 bases, and 11 bases separated the two germline ends. The CDR3 runs to 14 residues. CDR1 and CDR2 (germline): SGHNT, YENEEA. CDR3: CASSYGRRYNEQFF. The CDR3 bases are TGTGCCAGCAGCTACGGACGGAGGTACAATGAGCAGTTCTTC.

The rearrangement joins TRBV6-5 to TRBJ1-2, with 10 bases identical to TRBD1. CDR1 is MNHEY and CDR2 is SVGAGI in the germline V gene. The CDR3 has 14 amino acids. V trimming: 6 bases; J trimming: 0 bases; junction bases outside the gene matches: 1. This chain's CDR3 is CASRGTGANYGYTF. The CDR3 DNA reads TGTGCCAGCAGAGGGACAGGGGCTAACTATGGCTACACCTTC.

The genes are TRBV4-3 and TRBJ2-1, with D possibly being TRBD2 (6 bases). V gave up 0 bases and J gave up 13 bases, with 13 bases separating them. This CDR3 region has 13 residues. Per germline, CDR1 LGHNA and CDR2 YSLEER. CDR3 sequence: CASSQDVAVIQFF. The CDR3 nucleotides are TGCGCCAGCAGCCAAGATGTAGCGGTGATACAGTTCTTC.

The chain combines TRBV19 with TRBJ1-2, with D tentatively TRBD1 (6 bases). The germline gives CDR1 LNHDA, CDR2 SQIVND (reference sequence). This CDR3 spans 13 amino acids. Trimming pared 2 bases from V and 8 bases from J, leaving 12 bases between. The CDR3 nucleotides read TGTGCCAGTAGTATATCTGGTCAGGGGGGCTACACCTTC. Translation: CASSISGQGGYTF. The full variable domain, rest sourced from reference TRBV19 and TRBJ1-2, is DGGITQSPKYLFRKEGQNVTLSCEQNLNHDAMYWYRQDPGQGLRLIYYSQIVNDFQKGDIAEGYSVSREKKESFPLTVTSAQKNPTAFYLCASSISGQGGYTFGSGTRLTVV.

CDR3 in amino acids: CAWSGNNEQFF. CDR3 bases: TGTGCCTGGAGCGGGAACAATGAGCAGTTCTTC. The chain combines TRBV30 with TRBJ2-1, with D perhaps matching TRBD2 (5 bases). The germline V gene has CDR1 GTSNPN and CDR2 SVGIG (reference sequence). This CDR3 is built from 11 residues. Trimming cost V 3 bases and J 5 bases, with 5 bases left between them.

The table lists this clone with a count of one. J is TRBJ2-4 and V is TRBV5-4, with D perhaps TRBD1 (5 bases). This CDR3 has 16 amino acids. Trimming stripped 0 bases from V and 9 bases from J, with 19 bases between. Germline CDR1 and CDR2: SGHNT and YYREEE (reference sequence). The CDR3 protein is CASSLEAQGGIGIQYF. The DNA for the CDR3 is TGTGCCAGCAGCTTGGAAGCCCAGGGTGGTATAGGCATTCAGTACTTC.

This chain uses TRBV13 with TRBJ1-3, with unresolved D. This CDR3 has 14 amino acids. With 7 bases removed from V and 3 bases from J, the gap between germline ends came to 13 bases. Germline CDR1 PRHDT, CDR2 FYEKMQ (reference sequence). The CDR3 bases are TGTGCCAGCAACCGGTGGGTAAATGGAAACACCATATATTTT. This gives the protein CASNRWVNGNTIYF.

The chain couples TRBV6-1 to TRBJ2-3; 9 positions match TRBD1. This CDR3 spans 14 amino acids. Germline V gives CDR1 MNHNS, CDR2 SASEGT. V was pared by 6 bases and J by 5 bases, with 6 bases of the junction left unmatched. Here the CDR3 reads CASRTGGLGDTQYF. In DNA, the CDR3 is TGTGCCAGCAGAACAGGGGGCTTAGGAGATACGCAGTATTTT.

The CDR3 bases are TGTGCCAGCAGCTTAAACATCCTAGCCAAAAACATTCAGTACTTC. Its translation is CASSLNILAKNIQYF. J is TRBJ2-4 and V is TRBV7-2; D is uncertain. V gave up 2 bases and J gave up 0 bases, with 8 bases separating them. CDR3 length: 15 amino acids. The V gene's germline CDR1 is SGHTA and CDR2 FQGNSA.

This chain links TRBV5-6 with TRBJ1-4; a weak D match, TRBD1 (5 bases). CDR3 length: 18 residues. Per germline, CDR1 SGHDT and CDR2 YYEEEE. Trimming removed 4 bases from V and 0 bases from J, with 19 bases in between. CDR3 in DNA: TGTGCCAGCAGCGGGGGTGTAGAAAAGAGCTCAACTAATGAAAAACTGTTTTTT. Its protein is CASSGGVEKSSTNEKLFF. The full variable domain, rest sourced from reference TRBV5-6 and TRBJ1-4, is DAGVTQSPTHLIKTRGQQVTLRCSPKSGHDTVSWYQQALGQGPQFIFQYYEEEERQRGNFPDRFSGHQFPNYSSELNVNALLLGDSALYLCASSGGVEKSSTNEKLFFGSGTQLSVL.

The chain uses TRBV5-1 and TRBJ1-5; the D is unclear. The germline V gene has CDR1 SGHRS and CDR2 YFSETQ. The CDR3 covers 14 residues. With 4 bases removed from V and 3 bases from J, the gap between germline ends came to 11 bases. CDR3 sequence (DNA): TGCGCCAGCAGCCTGTCCGGGGACAATCAGCCCCAGCATTTT. It translates to CASSLSGDNQPQHF.

The rearrangement links TRBV11-2 to TRBJ2-7; D is uncertain. Germline assignment: CDR1 SGHAT and CDR2 FQNNGV. The CDR3 totals 11 residues. Trimming took off 5 bases at V and 7 bases at J, with 9 bases between the two ends. The CDR3 sequence: CASSPRAEQYF. CDR3 nucleotide sequence: TGTGCCAGCAGCCCCCGAGCAGAGCAGTACTTC.

This clone was recorded a few times. The chain links TRBV11-2 to TRBJ2-7; 10 bases align to TRBD1. This CDR3 is built from 16 residues. Germline V CDR1 and CDR2: SGHAT, FQNNGV. Losses at the gene ends were 2 bases for V and 3 bases for J; bases not matched to a gene: 7. CDR3 loop: CASSLWDRGLRYEQYV. The CDR3, as DNA: TGTGCCAGCAGCTTATGGGACAGGGGCCTTCGCTACGAGCAGTACGTC.

This clone has only a few counts. The chain carries TRBV5-4 and TRBJ1-1, with 12 bases lining up with TRBD1. The CDR3 length is 15 residues. Trimming removed 3 bases from V and 7 bases from J; junction bases left unmatched: 7. CDR1 and CDR2 from the germline V gene are SGHNT and YYREEE (reference sequence). Here the CDR3 reads CASSWDRGRRVEAFF. CDR3 bases: TGTGCCAGCAGCTGGGACAGGGGGCGAAGAGTTGAAGCTTTCTTT. Full variable domain (missing parts from reference TRBV5-4 and TRBJ1-1): ETGVTQSPTHLIKTRGQQVTLRCSSQSGHNTVSWYQQALGQGPQFIFQYYREEENGRGNFPPRFSGLQFPNYSSELNVNALELDDSALYLCASSWDRGRRVEAFFGQGTRLTVV.

The J gene is TRBJ1-1, the V gene TRBV5-1; 9 bases line up with TRBD1. Trimming cost V 4 bases and J 5 bases; bases outside gene matches: 3. CDR3 length: 13 amino acids. The germline V gene encodes CDR1 SGHRS and CDR2 YFSETQ. The chain's CDR3 is CASSPGQGTEAFF. The DNA for the CDR3 is TGCGCCAGCAGCCCGGGACAGGGTACTGAAGCTTTCTTT.

The chain combines TRBV6-1 with TRBJ1-5; D not resolved. Trimming removed 3 bases at V and 4 bases at J, with 10 bases between. The CDR3 totals 14 residues. CDR1 and CDR2 from the germline V gene are MNHNS and SASEGT. This CDR3 reads CASSEELPNQPQHF. The CDR3 DNA sequence: TGTGCCAGCAGTGAGGAACTACCTAATCAGCCCCAGCATTTT.

This chain connects TRBV5-8 to TRBJ2-3, with D possibly being TRBD1 (6 bases). V lost 4 bases, J lost 3 bases, and 18 bases lay in between. Per the germline V gene, CDR1 is SGHTS and CDR2 is YDEGEE. The CDR3 loop spans 16 amino acids. The CDR3 loop reads CASSRIGTRITDTQYF. The CDR3 nucleotides are TGTGCCAGCAGCCGGATAGGGACACGTATTACAGATACGCAGTATTTT.

V usage is TRBV9 and J usage is TRBJ1-1; D is possibly TRBD1 (5 bases). V lost 2 bases and J lost 3, with 8 bases in between. Germline assignment: CDR1 SGDLS and CDR2 YYNGEE. This CDR3 is built from 13 residues. The CDR3 nucleotides read TGTGCCAGCAGCGTGATAGGGGACACTGAAGCTTTCTTT. It translates to CASSVIGDTEAFF.

CDR3 sequence reads: CATSRSIAGGETQYF. Written as DNA, the CDR3 is TGTGCCACCAGCAGATCCATAGCGGGTGGGGAGACCCAGTACTTC. This chain joins TRBV15 and TRBJ2-5; TRBD2 agrees at 7 bases. With V trimmed by 2 bases and J by 5 bases, 8 bases remained unmatched. Germline CDR1 and CDR2: LNHNV and YYDKDF (reference sequence). The length of the CDR3 is 15 residues. The full variable domain, its missing parts supplied by reference TRBV15 and TRBJ2-5, is DAMVIQNPRYQVTQFGKPVTLSCSQTLNHNVMYWYQQKSSQAPKLLFHYYDKDFNNEADTPDNFQSRRPNTSFCFLDIRSPGLGDTAMYLCATSRSIAGGETQYFGPGTRLLVL.

The V call is TRBV30, the J call TRBJ1-5; perhaps TRBD1 as D (6 bases). Germline CDR1 GTSNPN, CDR2 SVGIG (reference sequence). The CDR3 runs 14 residues. The V end lost 0 bases, the J end lost 7 bases, and 13 bases lay between the germline ends. CDR3 region: CAWSVGAGSQPQHF. CDR3 nucleotide sequence: TGTGCCTGGAGTGTGGGGGCGGGGAGCCAGCCCCAGCATTTT.

The V gene is TRBV7-8, the J gene TRBJ1-2, with D perhaps matching TRBD1 (5 bases). V lost 6 bases to trimming and J lost 4 bases, with 15 bases between them. This CDR3 is built from 14 residues. The germline CDR1 and CDR2 sequences are SGHVS and FQNEAQ. The chain's CDR3 is CASSWGRDAYGYTF. The DNA of the CDR3 is TGTGCCAGCAGTTGGGGACGGGATGCCTATGGCTACACCTTC. Complete variable domain (other parts from reference TRBV7-8 and TRBJ1-2): GAGVSQSPRYKVAKRGQDVALRCDPISGHVSLFWYQQALGQGPEFLTYFQNEAQLDKSGLPSDRFFAERPEGSVSTLKIQRTQQEDSAVYLCASSWGRDAYGYTFGSGTRLTVV.

The genes are TRBV7-2 and TRBJ1-2; 7 bases match TRBD1. With V trimmed by 3 bases and J by 4 bases, 8 bases remained unmatched. Per germline, CDR1 SGHTA and CDR2 FQGNSA. This CDR3 spans 15 amino acids. The CDR3 region has the DNA TGTGCCAGCAGCTTGAGAGGGGGCGCCGGCTATGGCTACACCTTC. Its protein is CASSLRGGAGYGYTF. Using reference TRBV7-2 and TRBJ1-2 for the parts outside the CDR3, the full variable domain is GAGVSQSPSNKVTEKGKDVELRCDPISGHTALYWYRQSLGQGLEFLIYFQGNSAPDKSGLPSDRFSAERTGGSVSTLTIQRTQQEDSAVYLCASSLRGGAGYGYTFGSGTRLTVV.